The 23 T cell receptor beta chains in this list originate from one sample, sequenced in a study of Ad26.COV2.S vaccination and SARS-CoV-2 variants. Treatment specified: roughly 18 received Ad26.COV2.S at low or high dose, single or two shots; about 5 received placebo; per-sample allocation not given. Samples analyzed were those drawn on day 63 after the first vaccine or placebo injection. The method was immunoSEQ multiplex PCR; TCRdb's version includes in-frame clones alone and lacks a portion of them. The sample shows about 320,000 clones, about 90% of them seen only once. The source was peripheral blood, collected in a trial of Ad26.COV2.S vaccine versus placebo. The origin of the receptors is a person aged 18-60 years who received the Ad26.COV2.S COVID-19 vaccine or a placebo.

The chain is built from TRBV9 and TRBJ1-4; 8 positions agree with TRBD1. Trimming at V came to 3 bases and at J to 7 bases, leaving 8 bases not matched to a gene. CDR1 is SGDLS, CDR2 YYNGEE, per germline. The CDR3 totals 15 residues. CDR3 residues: CASSARQGQAEKLFF. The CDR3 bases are TGTGCCAGCAGCGCCCGACAGGGGCAGGCTGAAAAACTGTTTTTT.

CDR3 protein: CASSGTGNPTQYF. CDR3 sequence (DNA): TGTGCCAGTAGTGGGACAGGGAACCCGACCCAGTACTTC. This sequence joins TRBV19 and TRBJ2-5; 9 bases are a match to TRBD1. V trimming: 5 bases; J trimming: 7 bases; junction bases outside the gene matches: 5. CDR1 and CDR2 from the germline V gene are LNHDA and SQIVND (reference sequence). CDR3 length equals 13 residues.

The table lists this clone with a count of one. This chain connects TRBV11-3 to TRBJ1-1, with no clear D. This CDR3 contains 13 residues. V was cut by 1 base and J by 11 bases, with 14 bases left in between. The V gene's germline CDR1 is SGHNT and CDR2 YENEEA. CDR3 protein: CASSLGRFGDAFF. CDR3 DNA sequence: TGTGCCAGCAGCTTAGGGCGCTTTGGGGATGCTTTCTTT.

CDR3 nucleotide sequence: TGTGCCAGCAGCCAGGGACAGGGCTACACCGGGGAGCTGTTTTTT. Its protein is CASSQGQGYTGELFF. This sequence joins TRBV5-8 and TRBJ2-2; 9 positions agree with TRBD1. Trimming cost V 4 bases and J 3 bases; bases outside gene matches: 4. The CDR3 extends over 15 amino acids. Germline V gene data show CDR1 as SGHTS and CDR2 as YDEGEE.

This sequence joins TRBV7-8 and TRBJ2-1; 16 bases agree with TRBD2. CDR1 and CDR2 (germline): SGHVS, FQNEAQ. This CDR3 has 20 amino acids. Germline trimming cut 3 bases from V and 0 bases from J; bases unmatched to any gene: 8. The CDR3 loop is CASSFGTSGRAFSSYNEQFF. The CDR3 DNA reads TGTGCCAGCAGCTTTGGGACTAGCGGGAGGGCCTTTAGCTCCTACAATGAGCAGTTCTTC.

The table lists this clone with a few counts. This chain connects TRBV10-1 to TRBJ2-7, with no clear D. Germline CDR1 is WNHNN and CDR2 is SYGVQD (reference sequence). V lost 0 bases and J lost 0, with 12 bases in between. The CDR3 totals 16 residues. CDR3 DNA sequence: TGCGCCAGCAGTGAGTCCTATCAAGCCCGCTCCTACGAGCAGTACTTC. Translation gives CASSESYQARSYEQYF.

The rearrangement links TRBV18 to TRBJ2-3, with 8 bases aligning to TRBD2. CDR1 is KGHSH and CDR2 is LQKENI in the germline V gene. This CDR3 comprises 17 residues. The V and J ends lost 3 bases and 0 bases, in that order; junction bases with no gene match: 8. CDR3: CASSPRGAGASTDTQYF. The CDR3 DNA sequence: TGTGCCAGCTCACCCCGTGGAGCGGGGGCCAGCACAGATACGCAGTATTTT. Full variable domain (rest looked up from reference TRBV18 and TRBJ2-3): NAGVMQNPRHLVRRRGQEARLRCSPMKGHSHVYWYRQLPEEGLKFMVYLQKENIIDESGMPKERFSAEFPKEGPSILRIQQVVRGDSAAYFCASSPRGAGASTDTQYFGPGTRLTVL.

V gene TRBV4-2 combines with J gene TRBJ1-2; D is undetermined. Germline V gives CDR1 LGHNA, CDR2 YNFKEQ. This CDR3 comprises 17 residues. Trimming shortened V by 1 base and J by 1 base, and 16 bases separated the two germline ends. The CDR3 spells CASSQVIGSEGNYGYTF. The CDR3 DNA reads TGTGCCAGCAGCCAAGTGATAGGGTCGGAGGGTAACTATGGCTACACCTTC.

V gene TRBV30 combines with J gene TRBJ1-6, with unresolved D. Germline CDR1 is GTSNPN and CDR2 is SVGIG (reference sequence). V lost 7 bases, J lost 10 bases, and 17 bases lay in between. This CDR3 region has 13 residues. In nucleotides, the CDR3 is TGTGCCTACCAGTGGGTAGAGACCTCACCCCTCCACTTT. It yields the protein CAYQWVETSPLHF.

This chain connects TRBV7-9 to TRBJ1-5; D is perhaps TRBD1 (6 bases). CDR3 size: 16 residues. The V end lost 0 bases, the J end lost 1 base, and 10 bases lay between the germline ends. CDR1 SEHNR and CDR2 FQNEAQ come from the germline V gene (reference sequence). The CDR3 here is CASSLAGGNSNQPQHF. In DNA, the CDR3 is TGTGCCAGCAGCTTAGCAGGGGGTAACAGCAATCAGCCCCAGCATTTT.

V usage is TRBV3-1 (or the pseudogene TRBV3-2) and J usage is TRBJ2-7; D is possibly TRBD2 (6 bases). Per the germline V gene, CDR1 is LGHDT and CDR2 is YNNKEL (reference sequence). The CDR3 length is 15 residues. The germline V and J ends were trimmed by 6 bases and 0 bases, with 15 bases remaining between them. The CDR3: CASRRNLASSYEQYF. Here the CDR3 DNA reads TGTGCCAGCAGGCGAAATCTAGCGAGCTCCTACGAGCAGTACTTC.

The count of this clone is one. The CDR3 coding sequence is TGTGCCAGCAGCTTATGGGTCGGGAGGGATAGCAATCAGCCCCAGCATTTT. The encoded protein is CASSLWVGRDSNQPQHF. The genes are TRBV7-9 and TRBJ1-5; D is uncertain. Germline CDR1 reads SEHNR; CDR2 reads FQNEAQ (reference sequence). The length of the CDR3 is 17 residues. V lost 2 bases and J 0 bases, leaving 14 bases between the germline ends.

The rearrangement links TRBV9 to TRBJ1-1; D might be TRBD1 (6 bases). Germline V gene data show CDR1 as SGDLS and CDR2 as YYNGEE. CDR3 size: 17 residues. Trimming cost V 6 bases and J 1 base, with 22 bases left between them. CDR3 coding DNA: TGTGCCAGCAACGCCGAGACAGGACCCTTCTCGAACACTGAAGCTTTCTTT. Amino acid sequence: CASNAETGPFSNTEAFF. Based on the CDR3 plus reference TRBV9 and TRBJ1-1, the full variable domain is DSGVTQTPKHLITATGQRVTLRCSPRSGDLSVYWYQQSLDQGLQFLIQYYNGEERAKGNILERFSAQQFPDLHSELNLSSLELGDSALYFCASNAETGPFSNTEAFFGQGTRLTVV.

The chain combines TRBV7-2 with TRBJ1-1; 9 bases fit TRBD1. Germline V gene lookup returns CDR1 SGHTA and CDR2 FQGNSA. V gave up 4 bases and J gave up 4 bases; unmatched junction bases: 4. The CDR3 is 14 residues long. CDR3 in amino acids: CASSYTGGGTEAFF. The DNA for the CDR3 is TGTGCCAGCAGCTACACAGGGGGCGGCACTGAAGCTTTCTTT.

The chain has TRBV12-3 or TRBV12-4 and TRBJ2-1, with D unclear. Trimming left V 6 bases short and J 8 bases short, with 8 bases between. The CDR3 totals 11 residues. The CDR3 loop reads CASSLNDEQFF. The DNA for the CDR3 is TGTGCCAGCAGCTTGAACGATGAGCAGTTCTTC.

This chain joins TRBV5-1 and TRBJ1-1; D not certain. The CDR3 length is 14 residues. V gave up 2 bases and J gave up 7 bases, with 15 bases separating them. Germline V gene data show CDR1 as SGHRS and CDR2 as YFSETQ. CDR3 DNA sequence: TGCGCCAGCAGCTTAAGACCTAACCCCATTGAAGCTTTCTTT. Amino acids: CASSLRPNPIEAFF. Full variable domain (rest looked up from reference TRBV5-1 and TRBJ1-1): KAGVTQTPRYLIKTRGQQVTLSCSPISGHRSVSWYQQTPGQGLQFLFEYFSETQRNKGNFPGRFSGRQFSNSRSEMNVSTLELGDSALYLCASSLRPNPIEAFFGQGTRLTVV.

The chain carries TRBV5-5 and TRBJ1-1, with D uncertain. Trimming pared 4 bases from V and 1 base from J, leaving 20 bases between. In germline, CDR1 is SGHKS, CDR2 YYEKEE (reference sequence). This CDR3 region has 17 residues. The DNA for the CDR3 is TGTGCCAGCAGCCCGACCCCACCTTCCAGACGGAACACTGAAGCTTTCTTT. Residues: CASSPTPPSRRNTEAFF.

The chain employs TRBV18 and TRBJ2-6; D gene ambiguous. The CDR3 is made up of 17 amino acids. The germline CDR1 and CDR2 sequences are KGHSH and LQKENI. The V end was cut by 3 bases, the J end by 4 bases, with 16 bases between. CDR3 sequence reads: CASSPPVPGSGANVLTF. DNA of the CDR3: TGTGCCAGCTCACCTCCCGTGCCCGGTTCGGGGGCCAACGTCCTGACTTTC.

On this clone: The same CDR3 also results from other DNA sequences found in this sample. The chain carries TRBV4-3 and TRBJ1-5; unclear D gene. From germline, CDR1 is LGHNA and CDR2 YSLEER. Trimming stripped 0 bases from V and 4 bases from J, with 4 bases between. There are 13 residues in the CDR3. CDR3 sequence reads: CASSQEANQPQHF. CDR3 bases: TGCGCCAGCAGCCAAGAGGCGAATCAGCCCCAGCATTTT.

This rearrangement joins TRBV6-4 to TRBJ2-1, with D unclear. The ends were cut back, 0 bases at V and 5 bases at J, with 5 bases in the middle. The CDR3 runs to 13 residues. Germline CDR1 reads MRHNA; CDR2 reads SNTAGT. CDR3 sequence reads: CASSDSGDNEQFF. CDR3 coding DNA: TGTGCCAGCAGTGACTCAGGAGACAATGAGCAGTTCTTC.

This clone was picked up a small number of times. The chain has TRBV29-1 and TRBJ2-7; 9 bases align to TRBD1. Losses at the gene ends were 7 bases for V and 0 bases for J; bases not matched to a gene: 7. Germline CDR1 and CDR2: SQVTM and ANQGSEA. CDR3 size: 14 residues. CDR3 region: CSARPGQGSYEQYF. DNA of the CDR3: TGCAGCGCCCGGCCGGGACAGGGCTCCTACGAGCAGTACTTC.

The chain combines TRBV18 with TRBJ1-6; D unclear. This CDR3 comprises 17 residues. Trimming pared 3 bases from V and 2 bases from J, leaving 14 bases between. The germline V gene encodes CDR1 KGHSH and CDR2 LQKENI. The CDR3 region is CASSPLIRQAYNSPLHF. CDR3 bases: TGTGCCAGCTCACCTCTTATCAGGCAGGCCTATAATTCACCCCTCCACTTT.

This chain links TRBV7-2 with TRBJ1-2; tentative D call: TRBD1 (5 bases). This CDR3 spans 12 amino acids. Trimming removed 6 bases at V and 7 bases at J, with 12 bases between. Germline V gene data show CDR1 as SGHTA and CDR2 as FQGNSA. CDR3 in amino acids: CASRDKAGGYTF. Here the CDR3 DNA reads TGTGCCAGCAGGGACAAAGCGGGTGGCTACACCTTC.